The subject of this entry is one T cell receptor beta chain. Seattle's cohort entered during active infection and was followed longitudinally. This record comes from a study of blood T cell repertoires in COVID-19. Study-wide context: There were acute and convalescent COVID-19 samples, and they came from the United States, Italy and Spain. The analysed material was cDNA or gDNA that came from T cells, B-cell-depleted T cells, or PBMCs.

V gave up 7 bases and J gave up 5 bases; unmatched junction bases: 4. The CDR3 contains 13 residues. The germline V gene has CDR1 MNHEY and CDR2 SVGAGI. In the study's own analysis: Estimated nucleated cell counts came from reference gene primer amplification. Clones were sequenced by immunoSEQ multiplex PCR, and TCRdb holds only the in-frame ones, with some missing. The D gene and trimming were derived from the DNA, and the V and J assignments and clone size from that table. The table has 150,000 to 200,000 clones, about three quarters seen once; the top ten hold about 12%. The chain joins TRBV6-5 to TRBJ2-2; 7 nucleotides agree with TRBD2. Sequencing used peripheral blood. The clonotype comes from a woman aged 80 or over with COVID-19, enrolled during active disease. The CDR3 region has the DNA TGTGCCAGCAAAGGACTAGGGACCGGGGAGCTGTTTTTT. Translating it yields CASKGLGTGELFF.